These 2 T cell receptor beta chains originate from one sample sequenced in a study of early T cells in non-severe SARS-CoV-2 infection (dated by TCRdb to the early 2020s). The method was 5' RACE. TCRdb shows the sequencer as NextSeq 500. TCRdb redid the processing of the public reads, applying fastp at Q25 and MiXCR, and retained in-frame beta chains. All rows with the same CDR3 protein become a single entry with the most common DNA and genes. This sample gives around 84,000 distinct CDR3 sequences in total; under 11% of them show up just once. The leading ten clones occupy approximately 8% of the sample. This specimen was whole blood, taken at baseline. These receptors all stem from an adult who was a healthcare worker with PCR-confirmed SARS-CoV-2 infection or an uninfected control (not recorded which).

The table lists this clonotype with many counts. The rearrangement uses TRBV3-1 and TRBJ2-5; 10 bases are a match to TRBD2. The trim removed 3 bases at V and 5 bases at J, leaving 9 bases unmatched. From germline, CDR1 is LGHDT and CDR2 YNNKEL (reference sequence). This CDR3 is 16 amino acids long. The CDR3 DNA is TGTGCCAGCAGCCAGAGCGGGAGGGCCTTCGGGGAGACCCAGTACTTC. As protein: CASSQSGRAFGETQYF.

There are a few counts of this clonotype. The chain combines TRBV27 with TRBJ2-1, with TRBD2 identical over 13 bases. The germline gives CDR1 MNHEY, CDR2 SMNVEV (reference sequence). V trimming: 7 bases; J trimming: 9 bases; junction bases outside the gene matches: 6. The CDR3 is 14 amino acids. The DNA for the CDR3 is TGTGCCAGCACGTGGACTAGCGGGAGCGGTGAGCAGTTCTTC. Protein: CASTWTSGSGEQFF.